This T cell receptor (beta chain) was sequenced for a study of spatial heterogeneity in lung cancer (dated by TCRdb to about 2019). For the wider study: More beta-chain than alpha-chain transcripts were consistently detected, likely reflecting higher beta-chain transcript abundance. In the raw uncorrected reads, each unique combination of TCR and UMI appeared more than ten times on average. In non-small cell lung cancer, the study quantitatively compared TCR alpha and beta repertoires across several tumor regions, matched nontumor lung, and blood. TCR repertoire features were related to nonsynonymous mutation counts determined by whole-exome sequencing of tumor tissue. At surgery, hundreds of tumor regions, 64 matched nontumor lung samples and 56 PBMC samples were TCR-sequenced for both alpha and beta chains. What the research found in general, with its limitations: Ubiquitous expanded tumor TCRs were found in blood more often at tumor resection than at routine follow-up. Confirming at a functional level the hypothesis that regional TCRs recognize regional mutations was considered to require additional single-cell paired TCR alpha and beta sequencing.

The germline V gene encodes CDR1 SQVTM and CDR2 ANQGSEA. V sheds 3 bases and J sheds 9 bases, leaving 11 bases between their ends. Counted from cysteine to phenylalanine, this CDR3 has 12 amino acids. The DNA shown is the 36-base CDR3, in frame from base 1. The label giving this sample's time point can be read as: sample taken at primary tumor resection. The donors were 70 or so patients from the lung TRACERx cohort who had early-stage, untreated non-small cell lung cancer. Without any cell sorting, TCR sequencing was performed on whole RNA extracted either from tumor and nontumor lung tissue or from cryopreserved PBMC samples. Patients were selected for TCR sequencing only if sufficient RNA was available from at least two tumor regions. The table lists this clonotype with many counts. Its antigen is currently not known. Base qualities are not provided; no much larger clone lies one nucleotide away.

Library preparation employed 5' RACE. Sequencing relied on a NextSeq 500. To allow correction of PCR and sequencing errors, the TCR library protocol tagged every TCR cDNA molecule with a unique molecular identifier. In the authors' own workflow: Decombinator tools were used for TCR identification, UMI-based error correction and CDR3 extraction. TCRs above a frequency of 2 per 1,000, corresponding to the top 1% of the tumor frequency distribution, were defined as expanded. Renyi diversity was computed with the R vegan package after each repertoire had been subsampled 100 times to 5,000 TCRs. CDR3 similarity networks were built from amino acid triplet string-kernel similarity, with CDR3s being connected when pairwise similarity was above 0.82. Starting from the raw public reads, TCRdb applied fastp trimming at Q25, assembled clones with MiXCR and retained in-frame beta chains. Merged by CDR3 protein, the rows form single entries marked with the most common genes and DNA. Here the V and J calls rest on TCRdb's processing, not on the authors' analysis. Here the sample has approximately 44,000 distinct CDR3 sequences; roughly 15% occur a single time. Around three fifths of the sample lies in the top ten.

Sequencing was performed on PBMCs, taken at surgery. This TCR derives from a male donor with early-stage non-small cell lung cancer. This chain joins TRBV29-1 to TRBJ1-4; the D segment could be TRBD1, given 6 matching bases. In nucleotides, the sequence is TGCAGCGTTGAGGGGGCAAACCAAAAACTGTTTTTT. It is translated as CSVEGANQKLFF.